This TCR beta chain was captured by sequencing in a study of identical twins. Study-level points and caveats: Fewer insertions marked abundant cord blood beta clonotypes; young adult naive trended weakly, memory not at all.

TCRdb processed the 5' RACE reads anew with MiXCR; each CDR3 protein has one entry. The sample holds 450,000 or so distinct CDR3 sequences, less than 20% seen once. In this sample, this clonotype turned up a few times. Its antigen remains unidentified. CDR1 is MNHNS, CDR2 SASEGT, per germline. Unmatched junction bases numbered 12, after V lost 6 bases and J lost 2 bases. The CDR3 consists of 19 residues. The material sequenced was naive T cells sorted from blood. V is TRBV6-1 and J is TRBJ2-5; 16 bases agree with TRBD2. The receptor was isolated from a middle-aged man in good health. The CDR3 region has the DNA TGTGCCAGCAGAACCGGGACTAGCGGGGGGGTTAATCAACAAGAGACCCAGTACTTC. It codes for CASRTGTSGGVNQQETQYF.